The 22 T cell receptor beta chains below were found in one sample sequenced in a study of blood T cell repertoires in COVID-19. The data were produced by immunoSEQ multiplex PCR, yet TCRdb's version contains in-frame clones alone and is incomplete. This table has over 150,000 clones, around 82% appearing once. Sequences were obtained from peripheral blood. These receptors were obtained from a woman aged 80 or over with acute or convalescent COVID-19.

V is TRBV9 and J is TRBJ2-1; the match to TRBD2 covers 14 bases. The V and J ends lost 0 bases and 4 bases, in that order; junction bases with no gene match: 3. Germline lookup yields CDR1 SGDLS and CDR2 YYNGEE. There are 17 residues in the CDR3. As DNA, the CDR3 is TGTGCCAGCAGCGTAGCTGGGACTAGCGGGAGATACAATGAGCAGTTCTTC. It is translated as CASSVAGTSGRYNEQFF. Combining the CDR3 with reference TRBV9 and TRBJ2-1 gives the whole variable domain DSGVTQTPKHLITATGQRVTLRCSPRSGDLSVYWYQQSLDQGLQFLIQYYNGEERAKGNILERFSAQQFPDLHSELNLSSLELGDSALYFCASSVAGTSGRYNEQFFGPGTRLTVL.

V is TRBV9 and J is TRBJ1-1; no clear D. The CDR3 consists of 13 residues. Germline V lookup: CDR1 SGDLS, CDR2 YYNGEE. V lost 4 bases and J lost 4, with 11 bases in between. CDR3: CASSRSWSTEAFF. The CDR3 nucleotides are TGTGCCAGCAGCCGTAGTTGGAGCACTGAAGCTTTCTTT.

This clone has a single count. The rearrangement links TRBV5-4 to TRBJ1-6; no clear D. The CDR3 length is 15 residues. V shed 0 bases and J shed 8 bases, with 12 bases lying between them. Germline CDR1 SGHNT, CDR2 YYREEE (reference sequence). This CDR3 is CASSLAGSGHSPLHF. The CDR3 nucleotides are TGTGCCAGCAGCTTGGCTGGGAGTGGTCATTCACCCCTCCACTTT.

This rearrangement joins TRBV10-2 to TRBJ1-5; D call uncertain. This CDR3 contains 14 residues. CDR1 is WSHSY, CDR2 SAAADI, per germline. V was trimmed by 10 bases and J by 5 bases, leaving 18 bases between them. The chain's CDR3 is CATSANSGDQPQHF. CDR3 in DNA: TGCGCCACCTCTGCGAACTCCGGAGATCAGCCCCAGCATTTT.

This rearrangement joins TRBV5-1 to TRBJ1-1; D is unresolved. V gave up 1 base and J gave up 2 bases, with 15 bases separating them. Germline loops: CDR1 SGHRS, CDR2 YFSETQ. CDR3 length equals 16 residues. CDR3 in DNA: TGCGCCAGCAGCTTGATCAACCCGCCGGGTAACACTGAAGCTTTCTTT. It codes for CASSLINPPGNTEAFF.

The chain joins TRBV5-1 to TRBJ2-1, with 7 positions matching TRBD1. CDR1 SGHRS and CDR2 YFSETQ come from the germline V gene. Trimming removed 2 bases from V and 7 bases from J; junction bases left unmatched: 6. The length of the CDR3 is 14 residues. CDR3 amino acids: CASSLRDSWNEQFF. CDR3 DNA sequence: TGCGCCAGCAGCTTACGGGACAGCTGGAATGAGCAGTTCTTC. The variable domain in full, with the rest retrieved from reference TRBV5-1 and TRBJ2-1, is KAGVTQTPRYLIKTRGQQVTLSCSPISGHRSVSWYQQTPGQGLQFLFEYFSETQRNKGNFPGRFSGRQFSNSRSEMNVSTLELGDSALYLCASSLRDSWNEQFFGPGTRLTVL.

This clone has more than one count but fewer than ten. The chain is built from TRBV19 and TRBJ2-3, with a possible D match to TRBD2 (5 bases). This CDR3 contains 15 residues. Germline lookup yields CDR1 LNHDA and CDR2 SQIVND (reference sequence). The V end lost 6 bases, the J end lost 2 bases, and 15 bases lay between the germline ends. This CDR3 reads CASSKGGGFTDTQYF. Here the CDR3 DNA reads TGTGCCAGTAGCAAGGGTGGCGGGTTCACAGATACGCAGTATTTT.

CDR3 sequence (DNA): TGTGCCAGCAGCCAAGTTGGGGGCGCGGACACTGAAGCTTTCTTT. This gives the protein CASSQVGGADTEAFF. The chain is built from TRBV14 and TRBJ1-1; D perhaps matches TRBD1 (6 bases). This CDR3 comprises 15 residues. Germline V gene sequence: CDR1 SGHDN, CDR2 FVKESK. The V and J ends lost 1 base and 3 bases respectively, with 12 bases between them.

This clone was seen once. J is TRBJ2-1 and V is TRBV24-1, with 11 bases that match TRBD1. CDR1 is KGHDR and CDR2 is SFDVKD in the germline V gene. CDR3 length equals 22 residues. The V and J ends lost 3 bases and 6 bases, in that order; junction bases with no gene match: 24. The CDR3 DNA is TGTGCCACCAGTGATCCTCGGACAGGGGGCGACCCAGGCCAAAACGGGCGCAATGAGCAGTTCTTC. Protein: CATSDPRTGGDPGQNGRNEQFF.

The genes are TRBV19 and TRBJ1-5, with TRBD1 matching 10 bases. Germline CDR1 is LNHDA and CDR2 is SQIVND (reference sequence). The CDR3 runs 15 residues. Trimming took 9 bases from V and 3 from J; bases not matched to a gene: 8. The CDR3 bases are TGTGCCAGCGCTGGGACAGGGGCTTTCAATCAGCCCCAGCATTTT. This encodes CASAGTGAFNQPQHF. Supplemented by reference TRBV19 and TRBJ1-5, the full variable domain reads DGGITQSPKYLFRKEGQNVTLSCEQNLNHDAMYWYRQDPGQGLRLIYYSQIVNDFQKGDIAEGYSVSREKKESFPLTVTSAQKNPTAFYLCASAGTGAFNQPQHFGDGTRLSIL.

The chain links TRBV10-2 to TRBJ2-7; 8 nucleotides agree with TRBD1. This CDR3 has 14 amino acids. Unmatched junction bases numbered 10, after V lost 7 bases and J lost 5 bases. Looked up from germline, CDR1 is WSHSY and CDR2 is SAAADI. CDR3 bases: TGCGCCAGCACACAAGGACAGGGTACCCACGAGCAGTACTTC. As protein: CASTQGQGTHEQYF.

This clone was picked up one time. The CDR3 region is CASRQGGQGSQFF. In DNA, the CDR3 is TGTGCCAGCAGACAGGGGGGACAGGGGTCGCAGTTCTTC. The genes are TRBV12-3 or TRBV12-4 and TRBJ2-1; TRBD1 agrees at 10 bases. The V segment lost 6 bases and the J segment 12 bases; nucleotides outside the gene matches: 8. This CDR3 has 13 residues.

Points on this clone: A junction boundary mismatches the germline segment, possibly from a read error. The V call is TRBV5-8, the J call TRBJ1-2; 7 bases are a match to TRBD1. CDR3 length: 10 amino acids. Per germline, CDR1 SGHTS and CDR2 YDEGEE. CDR3 sequence: CASREGQTSF. The CDR3 DNA reads TGTGCCAGCAGGGAGGGACAGACGAGCTTC.

This clone was detected a few times. The same CDR3 can be traced to other DNA sequences in this sample. This chain connects TRBV5-1 to TRBJ2-2; a possible D gene is TRBD1 (6 bases). Germline CDR1 reads SGHRS; CDR2 reads YFSETQ. V was clipped by 0 bases and J by 0 bases, with 9 bases between them. This CDR3 region has 16 residues. CDR3 region: CASSLEGQPNTGELFF. CDR3 bases: TGCGCCAGCAGCTTGGAAGGACAGCCGAACACCGGGGAGCTGTTTTTT.

The genes are TRBV27 and TRBJ1-1, with 8 bases lining up with TRBD1. This CDR3 region has 16 residues. Looked up from germline, CDR1 is MNHEY and CDR2 is SMNVEV (reference sequence). J lost 1 base, V lost 5 bases, and 9 bases had no gene match. The CDR3 loop reads CASSPQTGVRNTEAFF. The CDR3 DNA reads as TGTGCCAGCAGTCCACAGACAGGGGTTAGGAACACTGAAGCTTTCTTT.

This rearrangement joins TRBV7-2 to TRBJ1-2, with D maybe TRBD1 (5 bases). Trimming pared 5 bases from V and 8 bases from J, leaving 15 bases between. The CDR3 length is 13 residues. Per the germline V gene, CDR1 is SGHTA and CDR2 is FQGNSA. The DNA for the CDR3 is TGTGCCAGCAGCCCTAGGGGCGTCGACGGCTACACCTTC. Translating it yields CASSPRGVDGYTF.

CDR3 sequence: CASSPGWRDTQYF. The CDR3 coding sequence is TGTGCCAGCAGTCCGGGGTGGAGAGATACGCAGTATTTT. This chain connects TRBV12-3 or TRBV12-4 to TRBJ2-3, with a tentative D call TRBD2 (5 bases). This CDR3 is built from 13 residues. The ends were cut back, 5 bases at V and 5 bases at J, with 11 bases in the middle.

The chain has TRBV7-9 and TRBJ2-2; tentative D call: TRBD2 (7 bases). Germline CDR1 and CDR2: SEHNR and FQNEAQ (reference sequence). CDR3 length: 17 amino acids. V was trimmed by 4 bases and J by 4 bases, leaving 19 bases between them. For the CDR3, the DNA is TGTGCCAGCAGCTCGATCCCGTATAGGGGGGGCACCGGGGAGCTGTTTTTT. Protein: CASSSIPYRGGTGELFF.

The chain couples TRBV11-3 to TRBJ2-1; D is perhaps TRBD1 (6 bases). The length of the CDR3 is 15 residues. Trimming shortened V by 3 bases and J by 5 bases, and 14 bases separated the two germline ends. CDR1 is SGHNT, CDR2 YENEEA, per germline. CDR3 nucleotides: TGTGCCAGCAGCTTTGGGGGCAACCGAGACAATGAGCAGTTCTTC. Translated: CASSFGGNRDNEQFF.

The V gene is TRBV27, the J gene TRBJ1-1, with TRBD1 identical over 10 bases. Germline CDR1 and CDR2: MNHEY and SMNVEV (reference sequence). The V and J ends lost 6 bases and 5 bases, in that order; junction bases with no gene match: 6. The length of the CDR3 is 14 residues. For the CDR3, the DNA is TGTGCCAGCAGGCCGACAGGGGGCATTACTGAAGCTTTCTTT. Translation: CASRPTGGITEAFF.

V is TRBV19 and J is TRBJ2-2, with 8 bases aligning to TRBD1. Per the germline V gene, CDR1 is LNHDA and CDR2 is SQIVND (reference sequence). J lost 5 bases, V lost 4 bases, and 3 bases had no gene match. The CDR3 has 14 amino acids. The CDR3 loop is CASSTTGGTGELFF. The DNA of the CDR3 is TGTGCCAGTAGTACAACAGGGGGAACCGGGGAGCTGTTTTTT.

This clone was seen just once. The rearrangement joins TRBV5-6 to TRBJ2-1; TRBD2 is a possible D gene (6 bases). Deletions cut 0 bases from V and 10 bases from J, with 14 bases between. From germline, CDR1 is SGHDT and CDR2 YYEEEE. The CDR3 contains 14 residues. The CDR3 sequence: CASSLGLVLGEQFF. In nucleotides, the CDR3 is TGTGCCAGCAGCTTGGGACTAGTATTAGGGGAGCAGTTCTTC. Using reference TRBV5-6 and TRBJ2-1 for the parts outside the CDR3, the full variable domain is DAGVTQSPTHLIKTRGQQVTLRCSPKSGHDTVSWYQQALGQGPQFIFQYYEEEERQRGNFPDRFSGHQFPNYSSELNVNALLLGDSALYLCASSLGLVLGEQFFGPGTRLTVL.